This T cell receptor (beta chain) was recorded in a study of chemoradiotherapy in HPV16-positive cancers. About the study: Functional T-cell assays on a couple of HPV16-positive patients' cells defined candidate HPV-specific clones and common TCR motifs. Study observations and caveats: In HPV16-positive patients, HPV-responsive T-cell expansion tracked better recurrence-free survival. The functional HPV-specific definition rests on just a couple of HPV16-positive patients.

Turning to this clone: Its antigen is as yet unknown.

V lost 5 bases and J 3 bases, leaving 17 bases between the germline ends. The germline CDR1 and CDR2 sequences are SEHNR and FQNEAQ (reference sequence). The CDR3 has 15 residues. The method was immunoSEQ multiplex PCR; TCRdb's version includes in-frame clones alone and lacks a portion of them. The repertoire holds roughly 32,000 clones, with about 89% as singletons. This clonotype was sampled from a human donor with HPV-associated anogenital cancer. The chain combines TRBV7-9 with TRBJ2-7, with D possibly matching TRBD2 (6 bases). Sequencing used blood, obtained from a patient who underwent chemoradiotherapy. The CDR3 here is CASSPRRDSDYEQYF. DNA for the CDR3: TGTGCCAGCAGCCCCCGCCGGGACTCCGACTACGAGCAGTACTTC.